These T cell receptor beta chains were read from a single sample in a study of response to subunit inactivated influenza vaccine. TCRdb re-called the RT-PCR reads through MiXCR, storing one row per CDR3 protein. The sample lists 430,000 or so distinct CDR3 sequences, 9.5% to 13% occurring once. This specimen was PBMCs from blood, taken roughly 6 weeks after vaccination. The receptors come from a man aged 50 to 59 who received an inactivated influenza vaccine. Each CDR3 is given with its conserved first and last residue. D genes are given only for firm matches. Not every row has a clone size; where given, it reads once, few, many or a size class.

j_call	v_call	d_call	clone_size	cdr3_nt	cdr3_aa
TRBJ1-1	TRBV5-1	TRBD1	few	TGCGCCAGCCGTGAACAGGGGAGGCACACTGAAGCTTTCTTT	CASREQGRHTEAFF
TRBJ2-7	TRBV12-3/TRBV12-4	TRBD2	-	TGTGCCAGCACCCTTAGGGCGGGAGGCCGATACGAGCAGTACTTC	CASTLRAGGRYEQYF
TRBJ1-5	TRBV24-1	-	few	TGTGCCATCGGGACAACCAATCAGCCCCAGCATTTT	CAIGTTNQPQHF
TRBJ1-5	TRBV20-1	TRBD1	-	TGCAGTGCTAGAGGCTCGTCTAAGGAGGGGGCCGGGCAGCCCCAGCATTTT	CSARGSSKEGAGQPQHF
TRBJ2-3	TRBV5-1	-	-	TGCGCCAGCAGCCCCGCAAGCACAGATACGCAGTATTTT	CASSPASTDTQYF
TRBJ2-1	TRBV5-5	-	-	TGTGCCAGCAGCTTGGATATCGGGCTCTACAATGAGCAGTTCTTC	CASSLDIGLYNEQFF
TRBJ2-5	TRBV7-2	-	few	TGTGCCAGCAGCCGGCAGGCACTAGACCAAGAGACCCAGTACTTC	CASSRQALDQETQYF
TRBJ2-2	TRBV30	-	-	TGTGCCTGGAGTGTACTGGGGGGTACGAACACCGGGGAGCTGTTTTTT	CAWSVLGGTNTGELFF
TRBJ2-2	TRBV9	TRBD2	many	TGTGCCAGCAGCGTATACGCGGGAGAGACCGGGGAGCTGTTTTTT	CASSVYAGETGELFF
TRBJ2-7	TRBV18	TRBD1	-	TGTGCCAGCTCACCGGACAGGCAGCAGTACTTC	CASSPDRQQYF
TRBJ2-1	TRBV5-5	-	many	TGTGCCAGCAGCTTGAACTCAGGGGAACGCTACAATGAGCAGTTCTTC	CASSLNSGERYNEQFF
TRBJ2-2	TRBV4-3	TRBD1	-	TGCGCCAGCAGCCAAGAAGGACAGGGATCGGGCACCGGGGAGCTGTTTTTT	CASSQEGQGSGTGELFF
TRBJ1-3	TRBV12-3/TRBV12-4	-	-	TGTGCCAGCAGTTTCCCTTCAGGGACTGGAAACACCATATATTTT	CASSFPSGTGNTIYF
TRBJ1-5	TRBV7-2	-	many	TGTGCCAGCAGCTTACAGGTCGATCAGCCCCAGCATTTT	CASSLQVDQPQHF
TRBJ2-4	TRBV7-2	TRBD1	few	TGTGCCAGCAGCCCGGGACAGGGAAACATTCAGTACTTC	CASSPGQGNIQYF
TRBJ2-3	TRBV12-3/TRBV12-4	-	-	TGTGCCAGCAGACCGGGACAAGGAGGGCCCACGCAGTATTTT	CASRPGQGGPTQYF
TRBJ1-5	TRBV4-1	-	few	TGCGCCAGCAGCATTCATCCTCCGTTGGGGGCAATTCAGCCCCAGCATTTT	CASSIHPPLGAIQPQHF
TRBJ2-1	TRBV7-2	-	few	TGTGCCAGCAGCTTATCGCACCACTACAATGAGCAGTTCTTC	CASSLSHHYNEQFF
TRBJ2-1	TRBV7-2	-	-	TGTGCCAGCCGCTTTGTTGGGGGGAGTATCTATGAGCAGTTCTTC	CASRFVGGSIYEQFF
TRBJ2-7	TRBV12-3/TRBV12-4	-	many	TGTGCCAGCAGCCGTTCAGCCTACGAGCAGTACTTC	CASSRSAYEQYF
TRBJ2-7	TRBV20-1	TRBD1	-	TGCAGTGCTAGAGATCCCCCGGGACAGGGAAGCGAGCAGTACTTC	CSARDPPGQGSEQYF
TRBJ2-3	TRBV27	TRBD2	few	TGTGCCAGCAGTTTCTTAGCGGGAGCGGATACGCAGTATTTT	CASSFLAGADTQYF
TRBJ2-3	TRBV28	-	few	TGTGCCAGCAGCCCTAGGGGGGAGGATCATCAAGATACGCAGTATTTT	CASSPRGEDHQDTQYF
TRBJ2-7	TRBV7-2	-	-	TGTGCCAGCAGCTTAGATGTCAGGGCAGGGGAGCAGTACTTC	CASSLDVRAGEQYF
TRBJ1-1	TRBV29-1	-	many	TGCAGCGTTTTAAGTCGGACGGGTAACACTGAAGCTTTCTTT	CSVLSRTGNTEAFF
TRBJ2-7	TRBV15	-	few	TGTGCCACCAGCGGCCTGCAGGGCTCCTACGAGCAGTACTTC	CATSGLQGSYEQYF
TRBJ2-2	TRBV10-3	TRBD1	many	TGTGCCAGCCAGGACAGGGGGAACACCGGGGAGCTGTTTTTT	CASQDRGNTGELFF
TRBJ2-3	TRBV3-1	TRBD2	few	TGTGCCAGCAGCCTCCAGCGGGGGCCCCCGCCGACGCAGTATTTT	CASSLQRGPPPTQYF
TRBJ2-1	TRBV29-1	-	few	TGCAGCGTGGCACACAATGAGCAGTTCTTC	CSVAHNEQFF
TRBJ1-2	TRBV12-3/TRBV12-4	TRBD1	many	TGTGCCAGCAGTTTGGGGGGACAGGGGCTCGGCTACACCTTC	CASSLGGQGLGYTF
TRBJ2-5	TRBV5-6	TRBD1	-	TGTGCCAGCAGCTTACCGGGACAGGGGCAAGAGACCCAGTACTTC	CASSLPGQGQETQYF
TRBJ2-5	TRBV10-2	TRBD2	many	TGCGCCAGCGGACTAGCGGGAGTGGGGGGAGAGACCCAGTACTTC	CASGLAGVGGETQYF
TRBJ1-2	TRBV28	-	few	TGTGCCAGCAGTGATTTAATGCCCCGGACAAGCTATGGCTACACCTTC	CASSDLMPRTSYGYTF
TRBJ1-2	TRBV28	-	few	TGTGCCAGCAGTCCTAGAGTCGGCTACACCTTC	CASSPRVGYTF